This TCR beta chain was sequenced for a study of cytotoxic CD8 clonotypes in ibrutinib-treated CLL. Study overall: The patients, around 12 relapsed/refractory and around 15 treatment-naive, included about 18 who were IGHV unmutated. Regarding the study as a whole: Clonality was elevated at ibrutinib response and had returned toward baseline at progression. Lymph node repertoires were not studied, and sampling times were unmatched. Under treatment, the uncommon public clonotypes either contracted or remained stable.

The CDR3 extends over 14 amino acids. The germline V and J ends were trimmed by 4 bases and 5 bases, with 13 bases remaining between them. Germline loops: CDR1 LGHNA, CDR2 YSLEER. This clone came up a few times. Its target is not known. Clones were sequenced by immunoSEQ multiplex PCR, and TCRdb holds only the in-frame ones, with some missing. The repertoire includes approximately 210,000 clones, approximately 72% of them detected once, and 10% to 15% sits in the top ten. This rearrangement joins TRBV4-3 to TRBJ2-3, with D possibly being TRBD1 (6 bases). The clonotype originates from a human donor with chronic lymphocytic leukemia. The starting material was PBMCs, obtained after 24 months of ibrutinib treatment. The CDR3 coding sequence is TGCGCCAGCAGCCCCTACAGGGTAGGAGATACGCAGTATTTT. Its protein product is CASSPYRVGDTQYF.